This passage covers 25 T cell receptor beta chains from one sample sequenced in a study of blood T cell repertoires in COVID-19 (dated by TCRdb to 2018 to 2020). The protocol used for the library was the immunoSEQ multiplex PCR assay. TCRdb re-hosts the immuneACCESS table, in-frame sequences only. Its copies lack some clones; in the studies checked, an unresolved V gene accounts for under half of them, and the cause for the rest is not known. The sample data list under 250,000 clones, and approximately 82% of these were observed just once. The ten largest make up approximately 12% of the sample. Sample: peripheral blood. The origin of the receptors is a woman in her thirties or forties with acute or convalescent COVID-19.

This chain links TRBV4-1 with TRBJ1-2; the D gene is possibly TRBD1 (5 bases). The CDR3 consists of 16 residues. V dropped 0 bases and J dropped 2 bases, with 13 bases sitting between them. CDR1 and CDR2 (germline): MGHRA, YSYEKL. CDR3 loop: CASSQEAGQVNYGYTF. In DNA, the CDR3 is TGCGCCAGCAGCCAAGAAGCAGGGCAGGTCAACTATGGCTACACCTTC.

The V call is TRBV9, the J call TRBJ2-3, with a possible D match to TRBD2 (5 bases). The CDR3 sequence is 16 residues long. From germline, CDR1 is SGDLS and CDR2 YYNGEE. V was pared by 0 bases and J by 4 bases, with 15 bases between. The CDR3 coding sequence is TGTGCCAGCAGCGTAGGAGGACGGGATAGAGCAGATACGCAGTATTTT. Protein: CASSVGGRDRADTQYF.

This clone appeared a single time. V is TRBV13 and J is TRBJ2-7; 7 bases are a match to TRBD1. In germline, CDR1 is PRHDT, CDR2 FYEKMQ (reference sequence). The trim removed 2 bases at V and 5 bases at J, leaving 6 bases unmatched. The CDR3 runs 14 residues. The CDR3 nucleotides read TGTGCCAGCAGCTTAACAGGGGTCAATAACGAGCAGTACTTC. The encoded protein is CASSLTGVNNEQYF.

This sequence joins TRBV5-1 and TRBJ1-3, with D possibly TRBD1 on 6 matching bases. This CDR3 is built from 14 residues. The germline V gene encodes CDR1 SGHRS and CDR2 YFSETQ. Deletions cut 4 bases from V and 2 bases from J, with 10 bases between. As DNA, the CDR3 is TGCGCCAGCAGCCCAGGGGTTGCTGGAAACACCATATATTTT. Protein product: CASSPGVAGNTIYF.

This clone was seen more than once but under ten times. V gene TRBV7-8 combines with J gene TRBJ1-1; 7 bases fit TRBD1. This CDR3 region has 13 residues. The J segment lost 2 bases and the V segment lost 5 bases, leaving 2 bases of the junction unmatched. Germline V CDR1 and CDR2: SGHVS, FQNEAQ. The CDR3 region is CASSPGGNTEAFF. The DNA of the CDR3 is TGTGCCAGCAGCCCAGGGGGTAACACTGAAGCTTTCTTT.

A few counts support this clone. J is TRBJ1-2 and V is TRBV6-5, with a weak D call TRBD1 (5 bases). V lost 7 bases and J 4 bases, leaving 19 bases between the germline ends. CDR1 MNHEY and CDR2 SVGAGI come from the germline V gene. The CDR3 consists of 15 residues. The CDR3 DNA follows: TGTGCCAGCACCACGATCTGGAGGGGCCTCTATGGCTACACCTTC. Translating gives CASTTIWRGLYGYTF.

The CDR3 region is CASSPNSGANVLTF. The CDR3 nucleotides are TGTGCCAGCAGCCCAAATTCTGGGGCCAACGTCCTGACTTTC. This sequence joins TRBV14 and TRBJ2-6; D not resolved. CDR1 SGHDN and CDR2 FVKESK come from the germline V gene. Trimming stripped 4 bases from V and 1 base from J, with 5 bases between. The CDR3 sequence is 14 residues long. Full variable domain (outside the CDR3, taken from reference TRBV14 and TRBJ2-6): EAGVTQFPSHSVIEKGQTVTLRCDPISGHDNLYWYRRVMGKEIKFLLHFVKESKQDESGMPNNRFLAERTGGTYSTLKVQPAELEDSGVYFCASSPNSGANVLTFGAGSRLTVL.

This clone was seen once. The V gene is TRBV2, the J gene TRBJ1-4, with TRBD1 matching 9 bases. Trimming took 4 bases from V and 5 from J; bases not matched to a gene: 5. Germline V gene lookup returns CDR1 SNHLY and CDR2 FYNNEI. CDR3 length equals 15 residues. The DNA for the CDR3 is TGTGCCAGCAGTGGAAGGGGGACAGGGAATGAAAAACTGTTTTTT. This encodes CASSGRGTGNEKLFF.

V usage is TRBV30 and J usage is TRBJ1-1; possibly TRBD1 for D (6 bases). Germline values: CDR1 GTSNPN, CDR2 SVGIG (reference sequence). CDR3 length equals 15 residues. Trimming cost V 4 bases and J 0 bases, with 15 bases left between them. The CDR3 loop reads CAWNQGGAMNTEAFF. CDR3 DNA: TGTGCCTGGAATCAAGGGGGGGCGATGAACACTGAAGCTTTCTTT. Full variable domain (missing parts from reference TRBV30 and TRBJ1-1): SQTIHQWPATLVQPVGSPLSLECTVEGTSNPNLYWYRQAAGRGLQLLFYSVGIGQISSEVPQNLSASRPQDRQFILSSKKLLLSDSGFYLCAWNQGGAMNTEAFFGQGTRLTVV.

In this sample, this clone turned up once. V usage is TRBV18 and J usage is TRBJ2-7, with a tentative D call TRBD2 (5 bases). Germline loops: CDR1 KGHSH, CDR2 LQKENI. The CDR3 totals 16 residues. V was clipped by 3 bases and J by 6 bases, with 21 bases between them. The DNA for the CDR3 is TGTGCCAGCTCACCTCAGAAGGAGGTGTTAAATCGCGAGCAGTACTTC. Translating it yields CASSPQKEVLNREQYF.

This rearrangement joins TRBV5-4 to TRBJ2-1, with a possible D match to TRBD2 (6 bases). The CDR3 spans 15 residues. Germline lookup yields CDR1 SGHNT and CDR2 YYREEE (reference sequence). The ends were cut back, 3 bases at V and 4 bases at J, with 14 bases in the middle. The CDR3: CASSSVGGSYNEQFF. CDR3 in DNA: TGTGCCAGCAGCTCCGTCGGAGGGAGTTACAATGAGCAGTTCTTC.

The rearrangement links TRBV4-1 to TRBJ2-4; D not resolved. This CDR3 spans 14 amino acids. V was cut by 2 bases and J by 0 bases, with 5 bases left in between. From germline, CDR1 is MGHRA and CDR2 YSYEKL. CDR3 DNA: TGCGCCAGCAGCCAACTAATAGCCAAAAACATTCAGTACTTC. This encodes CASSQLIAKNIQYF.

This clone showed up just a few times. V gene TRBV27 combines with J gene TRBJ2-1; 8 nucleotides agree with TRBD1. This CDR3 is built from 16 residues. V lost 2 bases, J lost 2 bases, and 5 bases stayed unmatched. Germline CDR1 and CDR2: MNHEY and SMNVEV (reference sequence). The CDR3 loop is CASSLAAGGAYNEQFF. In DNA form, the CDR3 reads TGTGCCAGCAGTTTAGCGGCAGGGGGCGCCTACAATGAGCAGTTCTTC.

This clone was seen a single time. The J gene is TRBJ1-6, the V gene TRBV27; D is uncertain. With 7 bases removed from V and 10 bases from J, the gap between germline ends came to 14 bases. Germline assignment: CDR1 MNHEY and CDR2 SMNVEV (reference sequence). The CDR3 contains 13 residues. In DNA form, the CDR3 reads TGTGCCAGCACCCAACAGATCTACTCACCCCTCCACTTT. Encoded protein: CASTQQIYSPLHF.

The genes are TRBV6-5 and TRBJ1-3; no reliable D call. Germline-derived CDR1 and CDR2 are MNHEY and SVGAGI. The CDR3 consists of 13 residues. V shed 8 bases and J shed 0 bases, with 8 bases lying between them. Here the CDR3 reads CASGPISGNTIYF. The CDR3, as DNA: TGTGCCAGCGGCCCCATCTCTGGAAACACCATATATTTT.

This clone appeared once. In DNA, the CDR3 is TGTGCCAGCAACAGGGGTGCCACTGAAGCTTTCTTT. It encodes CASNRGATEAFF. V gene TRBV12-3 or TRBV12-4 combines with J gene TRBJ1-1; 7 nucleotides match TRBD1. The CDR3 is made up of 12 amino acids. Trimming cost V 7 bases and J 4 bases; bases outside gene matches: 3.

This chain uses TRBV4-1 with TRBJ2-3, with 10 positions matching TRBD2. J gave up 4 bases and V 4 bases, and 14 bases lay outside the gene matches. Germline V CDR1 and CDR2: MGHRA, YSYEKL. This CDR3 is built from 18 residues. The DNA of the CDR3 is TGCGCCAGCAGCCGAATCGCGGAGGCTAGCGGGAGAGCAGATACGCAGTATTTT. As protein: CASSRIAEASGRADTQYF.

This clone was seen only once. V gene TRBV19 combines with J gene TRBJ2-5; a weak D match, TRBD1 (5 bases). The germline V gene has CDR1 LNHDA and CDR2 SQIVND (reference sequence). The germline V and J ends were trimmed by 2 bases and 4 bases, with 17 bases remaining between them. The CDR3 runs 16 residues. The CDR3 region is CASSILGAAKRETQYF. The CDR3 DNA follows: TGTGCCAGTAGTATATTAGGGGCCGCTAAGCGAGAGACCCAGTACTTC.

The chain joins TRBV6-5 to TRBJ2-7; 8 nucleotides line up with TRBD1. The CDR3 loop spans 14 amino acids. In germline, CDR1 is MNHEY, CDR2 SVGAGI. V lost 5 bases and J lost 5; bases outside the gene matches: 8. CDR3 sequence reads: CASSTRTGQDEQYF. The CDR3 nucleotides are TGTGCCAGCAGTACCCGGACAGGGCAGGACGAGCAGTACTTC.

V is TRBV27 and J is TRBJ2-7; D may be TRBD1 (6 bases). This CDR3 is 13 amino acids long. Germline CDR1 reads MNHEY; CDR2 reads SMNVEV (reference sequence). V shed 3 bases and J shed 3 bases, with 9 bases lying between them. The DNA of the CDR3 is TGTGCCAGCAGTTTGTACAGGGACTACGAGCAGTACTTC. The encoded protein is CASSLYRDYEQYF.

The chain is built from TRBV6-1 and TRBJ2-6, with a tentative D call TRBD2 (5 bases). This CDR3 contains 16 residues. Germline values: CDR1 MNHNS, CDR2 SASEGT. Trimming cost V 2 bases and J 3 bases, with 11 bases left between them. DNA for the CDR3: TGTGCCAGCAGTGAACGGGGTCCGGATGGGGCCAACGTCCTGACTTTC. Residues: CASSERGPDGANVLTF.

The rearrangement joins TRBV6-4 to TRBJ2-1; D ambiguous. Germline V CDR1 and CDR2: MRHNA, SNTAGT. V lost 4 bases and J lost 9, with 10 bases in between. This CDR3 has 12 residues. The CDR3 region has the DNA TGTGCCAGCAGTGTAAGCCCGTTTGAGCAGTTCTTC. Translating gives CASSVSPFEQFF.

This chain joins TRBV5-1 and TRBJ2-3, with D unresolved. The germline V gene encodes CDR1 SGHRS and CDR2 YFSETQ. This CDR3 has 14 residues. Trimming removed 3 bases from V and 3 bases from J, with 11 bases in between. CDR3 protein: CASSSMPNTDTQYF. The CDR3 bases are TGCGCCAGCAGCTCAATGCCTAATACAGATACGCAGTATTTT.

The chain links TRBV2 to TRBJ2-2; 11 positions match TRBD2. Germline CDR1 SNHLY, CDR2 FYNNEI. CDR3 size: 15 residues. The junction had 4 bases not matched to a gene; V was cut back by 8 bases and J by 2 bases. The CDR3 sequence is CASAGLAGNTGELFF. The CDR3, as DNA: TGTGCCAGCGCCGGACTAGCGGGCAACACCGGGGAGCTGTTTTTT.

The chain combines TRBV18 with TRBJ1-1, with 8 bases that match TRBD1. The CDR3 runs 13 residues. Trimming took 5 bases from V and 5 from J; bases not matched to a gene: 4. Germline V gene lookup returns CDR1 KGHSH and CDR2 LQKENI. For the CDR3, the DNA is TGTGCCAGCTCAGTGGACAGGGCGACTGAAGCTTTCTTT. Residues: CASSVDRATEAFF.